These 27 T cell receptor beta chains originate from one sample sequenced in a study of blood T cell repertoires in COVID-19. Assay used: immunoSEQ multiplex PCR; TCRdb lists only in-frame clones, some missing. This sample carries hundreds of thousands of clones, roughly nine tenths of them seen once, and the ten largest clones take just over 7%. Sequenced: peripheral blood. These receptors were taken from a man aged 55 to 70 who had recovered from COVID-19.

This chain links TRBV5-1 with TRBJ2-1; the match to TRBD2 covers 14 bases. Germline V gene lookup returns CDR1 SGHRS and CDR2 YFSETQ. Trimming removed 4 bases from V and 6 bases from J; junction bases left unmatched: 3. There are 15 residues in the CDR3. DNA of the CDR3: TGCGCCAGCAGCATGGGACTAGCGGGGGTCAATGAGCAGTTCTTC. Translated, it gives CASSMGLAGVNEQFF.

This sequence joins TRBV24-1 and TRBJ2-1, with 12 bases that match TRBD2. There are 14 residues in the CDR3. Germline CDR1 is KGHDR and CDR2 is SFDVKD. J gave up 8 bases and V 7 bases, and 5 bases lay outside the gene matches. CDR3 sequence: CATRRTSGADEQFF. The CDR3 nucleotides read TGTGCCACCAGGAGGACTAGCGGGGCCGATGAGCAGTTCTTC.

The chain carries TRBV6-5 and TRBJ2-5, with 12 bases identical to TRBD2. Germline lookup yields CDR1 MNHEY and CDR2 SVGAGI. The CDR3 is 15 residues long. With V trimmed by 9 bases and J by 0 bases, 5 bases remained unmatched. CDR3 amino acids: CASRTSGDNQETQYF. The CDR3 DNA is TGTGCCAGTCGGACTAGCGGGGATAACCAAGAGACCCAGTACTTC.

This chain uses TRBV5-1 with TRBJ2-7; a weak D match, TRBD2 (6 bases). Deletions cut 2 bases from V and 1 base from J, with 10 bases between. CDR3 length equals 14 residues. Germline loops: CDR1 SGHRS, CDR2 YFSETQ. The DNA for the CDR3 is TGCGCCAGCAGCTTACGAGCGGGTTCCTACGAGCAGTACTTC. This gives the protein CASSLRAGSYEQYF.

V and J are TRBV6-5 and TRBJ2-3, with 11 nucleotides matching TRBD1. Germline CDR1 MNHEY, CDR2 SVGAGI. The CDR3 is 14 residues long. J gave up 5 bases and V 6 bases, and 4 bases lay outside the gene matches. CDR3 sequence: CASSPDRGRDTQYF. The CDR3, as DNA: TGTGCCAGCAGCCCGGACAGGGGGCGAGATACGCAGTATTTT.

The gene calls are TRBV5-6 and TRBJ1-5; D gene unclear. The CDR3 spans 12 residues. Trimming removed 4 bases from V and 6 bases from J, with 8 bases in between. Germline CDR1 SGHDT, CDR2 YYEEEE. Written as DNA, the CDR3 is TGTGCCAGCAGCATTCCAGGTCAGCCCCAGCATTTT. This sequence encodes CASSIPGQPQHF. The full variable domain, its missing parts supplied by reference TRBV5-6 and TRBJ1-5, is DAGVTQSPTHLIKTRGQQVTLRCSPKSGHDTVSWYQQALGQGPQFIFQYYEEEERQRGNFPDRFSGHQFPNYSSELNVNALLLGDSALYLCASSIPGQPQHFGDGTRLSIL.

This chain connects TRBV9 to TRBJ1-2; D is uncertain. CDR3 size: 13 residues. With 6 bases removed from V and 0 bases from J, the gap between germline ends came to 9 bases. Germline V gene sequence: CDR1 SGDLS, CDR2 YYNGEE. The DNA for the CDR3 is TGTGCCAGCACTCCCGTAACTAACTATGGCTACACCTTC. Encoded protein: CASTPVTNYGYTF. Supplemented by reference TRBV9 and TRBJ1-2, the full variable domain reads DSGVTQTPKHLITATGQRVTLRCSPRSGDLSVYWYQQSLDQGLQFLIQYYNGEERAKGNILERFSAQQFPDLHSELNLSSLELGDSALYFCASTPVTNYGYTFGSGTRLTVV.

The genes are TRBV6-5 and TRBJ1-6, with D possibly matching TRBD1 (5 bases). The CDR3 length is 13 residues. V lost 2 bases, J lost 10 bases, and 9 bases lay in between. Germline assignment: CDR1 MNHEY and CDR2 SVGAGI. This CDR3 is CASSYARGSPLHF. The DNA for the CDR3 is TGTGCCAGCAGTTACGCAAGGGGCTCACCCCTCCACTTT.

This chain uses TRBV14 with TRBJ1-3, with D tentatively TRBD1 (6 bases). Trimming removed 4 bases from V and 4 bases from J, with 11 bases in between. CDR1 and CDR2 from the germline V gene are SGHDN and FVKESK. The CDR3 covers 14 residues. The chain's CDR3 is CASSRGQSGNTIYF. The CDR3 nucleotides are TGTGCCAGCAGCCGTGGACAGTCCGGAAACACCATATATTTT.

The chain combines TRBV4-1 with TRBJ1-4; D unclear. CDR3 length: 14 amino acids. Trimming shortened V by 1 base and J by 8 bases, and 11 bases separated the two germline ends. Looked up from germline, CDR1 is MGHRA and CDR2 is YSYEKL. The CDR3 nucleotides are TGCGCCAGCAGCCAAGTTACCCACGAGGAAAAACTGTTTTTT. Translation gives CASSQVTHEEKLFF.

V and J are TRBV6-5 and TRBJ2-5; TRBD2 matches at 8 bases. Germline V gene sequence: CDR1 MNHEY, CDR2 SVGAGI. The CDR3 loop spans 15 amino acids. V shed 5 bases and J 4 bases; nucleotides not matched to a gene: 9. The CDR3 DNA reads as TGTGCCAGCAGTCGGGGGACTAGTAAGGGAGAGACCCAGTACTTC. It specifies CASSRGTSKGETQYF.

The chain couples TRBV2 to TRBJ1-5; D may be TRBD1 (6 bases). Trimming took off 6 bases at V and 4 bases at J, with 13 bases between the two ends. The CDR3 spans 14 residues. Germline V gene data show CDR1 as SNHLY and CDR2 as FYNNEI. The CDR3 DNA reads TGTGCCAGCAGGAGGGGGGGGGCGAATCAGCCCCAGCATTTT. Its translation is CASRRGGANQPQHF.

The chain couples TRBV24-1 to TRBJ2-3; 12 bases fit TRBD1. CDR1 and CDR2 (germline): KGHDR, SFDVKD. The CDR3 covers 16 residues. V dropped 4 bases and J dropped 3; count of bases not matched to a gene: 4. The CDR3 bases are TGTGCCACCAGTGACCCGGGACAGGGGGCAACAGATACGCAGTATTTT. Translation: CATSDPGQGATDTQYF.

The rearrangement joins TRBV15 to TRBJ2-5; no definite D call. Trimming left V 0 bases short and J 1 base short, with 9 bases between. Germline CDR1 LNHNV, CDR2 YYDKDF (reference sequence). CDR3 size: 15 residues. This chain's CDR3 is CATSRDFRFQETQYF. The CDR3 DNA reads as TGTGCCACCAGCAGAGATTTTAGATTCCAAGAGACCCAGTACTTC.

The chain employs TRBV9 and TRBJ2-7; D may be TRBD2 (6 bases). From germline, CDR1 is SGDLS and CDR2 YYNGEE. V lost 0 bases and J lost 5, with 12 bases in between. The CDR3 loop spans 14 amino acids. The CDR3 DNA follows: TGTGCCAGCAGCGTAGGGACGGGAGCACACGAGCAGTACTTC. It specifies CASSVGTGAHEQYF.

The table lists this clone with a few counts. V gene TRBV4-1 combines with J gene TRBJ1-2; tentative D call: TRBD1 (5 bases). From germline, CDR1 is MGHRA and CDR2 YSYEKL. The CDR3 runs to 15 residues. With 1 base removed from V and 2 bases from J, the gap between germline ends came to 11 bases. The CDR3, as DNA: TGCGCCAGCAGCCAAGTCGGGGGTACGAACTATGGCTACACCTTC. This translates into CASSQVGGTNYGYTF.

This clone came up once. The CDR3 sequence is CASSRGVRRGTNTGELFF. CDR3 in DNA: TGTGCCAGCAGCAGAGGGGTCAGGAGGGGCACGAACACCGGGGAGCTGTTTTTT. V and J are TRBV21-1 and TRBJ2-2; the table calls TRBD2, which could not be checked here. TRBV21-1 is recorded as a pseudogene. CDR3 length: 18 amino acids.

V and J are TRBV6-5 and TRBJ2-7; D uncertain. This CDR3 has 12 residues. Per germline, CDR1 MNHEY and CDR2 SVGAGI. The V gene lost 6 bases and the J gene lost 5 bases, with 11 bases spanning the gap. The CDR3 bases are TGTGCCAGCAGGGTCCTTGCAGACGAGCAGTACTTC. Residues: CASRVLADEQYF.

The chain couples TRBV19 to TRBJ2-4; 8 nucleotides line up with TRBD1. The germline CDR1 and CDR2 sequences are LNHDA and SQIVND (reference sequence). The CDR3 loop spans 15 amino acids. The V segment lost 7 bases and the J segment 0 bases; nucleotides outside the gene matches: 5. The CDR3 sequence is CASKGQELAKNIQYF. The DNA for the CDR3 is TGTGCCAGTAAGGGACAGGAGCTAGCCAAAAACATTCAGTACTTC.

J is TRBJ1-3 and V is TRBV19, with a weak D call TRBD1 (6 bases). This CDR3 has 15 amino acids. Germline V gives CDR1 LNHDA, CDR2 SQIVND (reference sequence). V was cut by 4 bases and J by 2 bases, with 12 bases left in between. CDR3 protein: CASSRLAGAGNTIYF. The CDR3 DNA reads as TGTGCCAGTAGTAGGCTGGCAGGGGCTGGAAACACCATATATTTT.

Only a few counts were recorded for this clone. V and J are TRBV6-6 and TRBJ1-4; weak D call: TRBD1 (6 bases). The V gene lost 6 bases and the J gene lost 5 bases, with 16 bases spanning the gap. CDR3 length: 15 amino acids. Germline assignment: CDR1 MNHNY and CDR2 SVGAGI (reference sequence). The CDR3 spells CASRPAGGPNEKLFF. The CDR3 DNA reads TGTGCCAGCAGACCGGCGGGGGGGCCGAATGAAAAACTGTTTTTT.

This chain connects TRBV20-1 to TRBJ1-1, with D tentatively TRBD1 (6 bases). CDR3 length: 11 residues. Germline V gene sequence: CDR1 DFQATT, CDR2 SNEGSKA (reference sequence). Trimming left V 4 bases short and J 7 bases short, with 10 bases between. CDR3 protein: CSAIGGLEAFF. CDR3 bases: TGCAGTGCTATTGGGGGCCTTGAAGCTTTCTTT.

Remarks on this clone: The sample holds other DNA sequences that translate to the same CDR3. The V gene is TRBV6-5, the J gene TRBJ1-2; TRBD1 is a possible D gene (5 bases). Germline V gene sequence: CDR1 MNHEY, CDR2 SVGAGI. Trimming removed 3 bases at V and 0 bases at J, with 8 bases between. CDR3 length: 14 amino acids. CDR3 protein: CASSYQGTNYGYTF. In nucleotides, the CDR3 is TGTGCCAGCAGTTATCAGGGAACTAACTATGGCTACACCTTC.

This chain uses TRBV11-2 with TRBJ2-7; tentative D call: TRBD1 (5 bases). The CDR3 has 15 amino acids. In germline, CDR1 is SGHAT, CDR2 FQNNGV. Trimming removed 3 bases at V and 4 bases at J, with 16 bases between. CDR3 sequence (DNA): TGTGCCAGCAGCTTGATCCAGGGTGCTACGTACGAGCAGTACGTC. It translates to CASSLIQGATYEQYV.

In this sample, this clone turned up a few times. This rearrangement joins TRBV7-2 to TRBJ2-3; the D gene is possibly TRBD2 (6 bases). Germline CDR1 SGHTA, CDR2 FQGNSA. The CDR3 has 16 amino acids. V shed 1 base and J shed 2 bases, with 13 bases lying between them. The CDR3: CASSLVAGTLTDTQYF. The CDR3 DNA sequence: TGTGCCAGCAGCTTAGTGGCGGGAACTCTCACAGATACGCAGTATTTT. The full variable domain, rest sourced from reference TRBV7-2 and TRBJ2-3, is GAGVSQSPSNKVTEKGKDVELRCDPISGHTALYWYRQSLGQGLEFLIYFQGNSAPDKSGLPSDRFSAERTGGSVSTLTIQRTQQEDSAVYLCASSLVAGTLTDTQYFGPGTRLTVL.

The chain recombines TRBV27 with TRBJ2-7, with TRBD2 matching over 8 bases. Germline assignment: CDR1 MNHEY and CDR2 SMNVEV (reference sequence). This CDR3 has 13 residues. Trimming at V came to 7 bases and at J to 4 bases, leaving 6 bases not matched to a gene. The CDR3 DNA sequence: TGTGCCAGCAAATTACGGGGGGGGTACGAGCAGTACGTC. This encodes CASKLRGGYEQYV.

The chain has TRBV4-2 and TRBJ2-3, with 7 bases lining up with TRBD1. Germline V gene sequence: CDR1 LGHNA, CDR2 YNFKEQ. V lost 0 bases to trimming and J lost 3 bases; unmatched junction nucleotides: 6. CDR3 length: 16 amino acids. The CDR3 region has the DNA TGTGCCAGCAGCCAAGAAGACAGGGTAAGAACAGATACGCAGTATTTT. It yields the protein CASSQEDRVRTDTQYF.